This T cell receptor beta chain was observed in a study of breast tumors, draining lymph nodes, adjacent tissues. Using its own MiXCR run on the multiplex PCR reads, TCRdb lists one record per CDR3 protein. The sample has roughly 13,000 distinct CDR3 sequences; around 57% are singletons. This clonotype was seen many times. V lost 3 bases and J 3 bases, leaving 14 bases between the germline ends. The CDR3 is 15 residues long. Germline CDR1 and CDR2: SGHDT and YYEEEE. V is TRBV5-6 and J is TRBJ2-3; D perhaps matches TRBD1 (6 bases). Sequencing input: tumor-adjacent breast tissue. The sequence was obtained from a female donor with breast cancer. Some clones in this sample may be carry-over from other donors' samples. CDR3 DNA: TGTGCCAGCAGCTCGAACGTCAGGGGTACAGATACGCAGTATTTT. Translation gives CASSSNVRGTDTQYF.